This TCR beta chain was recorded in a study of blood T cell repertoires in COVID-19. This clone is termed medium-sized (0.01 to 0.1%). Per the study methods: It was from reference gene primer amplification that nucleated cell counts were estimated. Sequencing used immunoSEQ multiplex PCR; TCRdb keeps in-frame clones, though not all of them. The DNA gave D and trimming, while V, J and clone size come from that table. The sample consists of about 190,000 clones, under 80% of them appearing once. CDR3 length equals 14 residues. Germline V gene lookup returns CDR1 MNHEY and CDR2 SMNVEV (reference sequence). V dropped 7 bases and J dropped 4; count of bases not matched to a gene: 5. Everyone who took part was roughly 18 to 90 years old, and they came from fewer than 25 US areas. Assignments of participants to cohorts depended upon their own reported clinical history.

Material for sequencing was PBMCs or T cells enriched from blood (not recorded which). The chain links TRBV27 to TRBJ2-3; 10 nucleotides agree with TRBD2. This TCR was sampled from a woman between 50 and 59 years old with acute COVID-19. CDR3 residues: CASTERGGPDTQYF. The CDR3, as DNA: TGTGCCAGCACGGAGCGGGGGGGCCCAGATACGCAGTATTTT.